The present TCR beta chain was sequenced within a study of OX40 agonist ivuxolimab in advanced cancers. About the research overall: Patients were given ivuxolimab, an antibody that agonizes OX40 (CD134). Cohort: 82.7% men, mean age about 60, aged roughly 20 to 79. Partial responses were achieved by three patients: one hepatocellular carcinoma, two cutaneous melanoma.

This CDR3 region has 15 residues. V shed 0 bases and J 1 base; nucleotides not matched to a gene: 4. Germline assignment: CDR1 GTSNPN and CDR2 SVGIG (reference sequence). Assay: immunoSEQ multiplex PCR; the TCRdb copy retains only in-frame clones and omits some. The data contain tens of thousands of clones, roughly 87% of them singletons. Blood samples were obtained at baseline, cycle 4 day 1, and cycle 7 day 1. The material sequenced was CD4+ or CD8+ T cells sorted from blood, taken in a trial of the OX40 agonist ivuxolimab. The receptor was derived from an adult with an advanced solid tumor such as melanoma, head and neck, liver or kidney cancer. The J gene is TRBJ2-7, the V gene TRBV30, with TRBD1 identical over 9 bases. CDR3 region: CAWSVGTGISYEQYF. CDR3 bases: TGTGCCTGGAGTGTTGGGACAGGGATTTCCTACGAGCAGTACTTC. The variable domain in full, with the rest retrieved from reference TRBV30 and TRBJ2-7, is SQTIHQWPATLVQPVGSPLSLECTVEGTSNPNLYWYRQAAGRGLQLLFYSVGIGQISSEVPQNLSASRPQDRQFILSSKKLLLSDSGFYLCAWSVGTGISYEQYFGPGTRLTVT.